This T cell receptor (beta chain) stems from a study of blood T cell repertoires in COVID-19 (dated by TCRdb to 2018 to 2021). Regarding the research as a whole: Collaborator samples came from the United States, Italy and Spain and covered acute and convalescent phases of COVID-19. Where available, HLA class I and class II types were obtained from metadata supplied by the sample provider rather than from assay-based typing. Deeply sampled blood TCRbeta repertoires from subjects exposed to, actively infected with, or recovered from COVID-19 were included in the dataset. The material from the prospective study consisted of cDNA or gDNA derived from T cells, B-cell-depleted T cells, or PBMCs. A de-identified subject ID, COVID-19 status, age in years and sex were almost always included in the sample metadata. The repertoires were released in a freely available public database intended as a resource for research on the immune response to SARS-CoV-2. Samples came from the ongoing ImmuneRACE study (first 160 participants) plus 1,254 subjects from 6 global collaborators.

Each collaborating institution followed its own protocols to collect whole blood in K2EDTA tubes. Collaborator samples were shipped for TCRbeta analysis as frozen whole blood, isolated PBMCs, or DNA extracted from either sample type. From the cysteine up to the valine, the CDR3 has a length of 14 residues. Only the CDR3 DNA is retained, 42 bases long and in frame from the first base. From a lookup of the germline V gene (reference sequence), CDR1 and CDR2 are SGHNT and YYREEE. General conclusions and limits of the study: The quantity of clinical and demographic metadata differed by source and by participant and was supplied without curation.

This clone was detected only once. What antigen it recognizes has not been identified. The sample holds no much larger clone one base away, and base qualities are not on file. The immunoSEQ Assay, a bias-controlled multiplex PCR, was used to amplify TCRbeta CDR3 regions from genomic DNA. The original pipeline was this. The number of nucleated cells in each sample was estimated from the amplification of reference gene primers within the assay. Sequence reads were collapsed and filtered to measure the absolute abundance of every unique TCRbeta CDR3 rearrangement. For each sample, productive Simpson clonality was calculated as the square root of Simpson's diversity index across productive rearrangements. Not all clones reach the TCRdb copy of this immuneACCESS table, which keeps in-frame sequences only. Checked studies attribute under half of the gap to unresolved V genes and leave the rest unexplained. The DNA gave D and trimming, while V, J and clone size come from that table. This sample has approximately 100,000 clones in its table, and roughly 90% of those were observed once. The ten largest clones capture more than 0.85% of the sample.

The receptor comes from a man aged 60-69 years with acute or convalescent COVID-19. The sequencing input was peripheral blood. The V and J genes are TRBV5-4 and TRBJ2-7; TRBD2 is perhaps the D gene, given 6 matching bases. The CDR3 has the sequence CASSTSGSSSEQYV. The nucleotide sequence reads TGTGCCAGCAGCACCAGCGGGTCCTCCTCCGAGCAGTACGTC.